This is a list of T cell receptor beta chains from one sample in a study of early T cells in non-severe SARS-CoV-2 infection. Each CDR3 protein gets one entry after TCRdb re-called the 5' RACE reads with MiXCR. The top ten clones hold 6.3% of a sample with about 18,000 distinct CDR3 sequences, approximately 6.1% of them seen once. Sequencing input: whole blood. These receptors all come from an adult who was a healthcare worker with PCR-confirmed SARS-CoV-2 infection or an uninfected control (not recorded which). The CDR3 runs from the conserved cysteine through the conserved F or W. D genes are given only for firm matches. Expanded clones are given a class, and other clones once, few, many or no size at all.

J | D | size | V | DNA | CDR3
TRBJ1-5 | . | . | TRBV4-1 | TGCGCCAGCAGCCAACCCCCGGGGGGTCTCAATCAGCCCCAGCATTTT | CASSQPPGGLNQPQHF
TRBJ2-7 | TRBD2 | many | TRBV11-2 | TGTGCCAGCAGCTCGGGACTAGCGGGAGTTAGTGAGCAGTACTTC | CASSSGLAGVSEQYF
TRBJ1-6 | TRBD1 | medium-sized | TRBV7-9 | TGTGCCAGCAGCTCACTGGGACAGGGCCATTCACCCCTCCACTTT | CASSSLGQGHSPLHF
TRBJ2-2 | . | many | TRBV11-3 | TGTGCCAGCAGCTCGCTCACCGGGGAGCTGTTTTTT | CASSSLTGELFF
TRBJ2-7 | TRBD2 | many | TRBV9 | TGTGCCAGCAGCGAAAGACTAGCCGCTGGGGAGCAGTACTTC | CASSERLAAGEQYF
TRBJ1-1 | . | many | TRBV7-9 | TGTGCCAGCAGCTTCGAGCAGGGCTTCGGCGAAGCTTTCTTT | CASSFEQGFGEAFF
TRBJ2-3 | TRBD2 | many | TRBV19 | TGTGCCAGTAGTCCCCGGATAGCGGGAGCAGATACGCAGTATTTT | CASSPRIAGADTQYF
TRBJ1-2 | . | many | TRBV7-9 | TGTGCCAGCAGCTTAGGGGGCTATGGCTACACCTTC | CASSLGGYGYTF
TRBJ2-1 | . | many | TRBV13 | TGTGCCAGCAGCTTAGTTAACTATTACAATGAGCAGTTCTTC | CASSLVNYYNEQFF
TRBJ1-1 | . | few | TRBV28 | TGTGCCAGCAGCCTAACAGGGTTCACTGAAGCTTTCTTT | CASSLTGFTEAFF
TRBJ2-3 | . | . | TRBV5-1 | TGCGCCAGCACGCGGCAGGGGATAAGGACTGGAGGATTCACAGATACGCAGTATTTT | CASTRQGIRTGGFTDTQYF
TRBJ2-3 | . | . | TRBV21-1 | TGTGCCAGGATAAGACAGGACCGAGACACAGATACGCAGTATTTT | CARIRQDRDTDTQYF
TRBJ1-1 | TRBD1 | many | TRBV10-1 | TGCGCCAGCAGCGGACAGGCCTCGGGCACTGAAGCTTTCTTT | CASSGQASGTEAFF
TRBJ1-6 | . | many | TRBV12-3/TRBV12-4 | TGTGCCAGCAGCCTACAAAAGGGCTCACCCCTCCACTTT | CASSLQKGSPLHF
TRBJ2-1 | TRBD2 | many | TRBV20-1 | TGCAGTGCCCTGGGGGGGGACTCCTACAATGAGCAGTTCTTC | CSALGGDSYNEQFF
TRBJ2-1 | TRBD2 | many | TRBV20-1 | TGCAGTGCTAGAGATCCACTAGCGGGAGTGGATGAGCAGTTCTTC | CSARDPLAGVDEQFF
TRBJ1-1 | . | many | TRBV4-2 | TGTGCCAGCAGCCCCAAGACAGGACTTGAAGCTTTCTTT | CASSPKTGLEAFF
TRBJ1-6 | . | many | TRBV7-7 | TGTGCTAGCAGCTCCGACAGTTCGGGAAATTCACCCCTCCACTTT | CASSSDSSGNSPLHF
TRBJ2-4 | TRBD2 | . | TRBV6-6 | TGTGCCAGCAGTCGCCTCATAGTGGGAGGGCTGGGTCGCATCAAAAACATTCAGTACTTC | CASSRLIVGGLGRIKNIQYF
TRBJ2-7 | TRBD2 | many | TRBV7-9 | TGTGCCAGCAGCTTATCGAATCTTTGGGCGGGAGAACCCTACGAGCAGTACTTC | CASSLSNLWAGEPYEQYF
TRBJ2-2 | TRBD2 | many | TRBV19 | TGTGCCAGTAGTAACCAGCGGGGCACCGGGGAGCTGTTTTTT | CASSNQRGTGELFF
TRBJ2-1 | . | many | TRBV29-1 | TGCAGCTTCGGGTTTAATGAGCAGTTCTTC | CSFGFNEQFF
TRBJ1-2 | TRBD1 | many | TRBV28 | TGTGCCAGCAGTCTGGACAGGCAATTATTCGGCTACACCTTC | CASSLDRQLFGYTF
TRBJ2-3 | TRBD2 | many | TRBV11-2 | TGTGCCAGCAGAAGACTAGCGGGAGGAAATACGCAGTATTTT | CASRRLAGGNTQYF
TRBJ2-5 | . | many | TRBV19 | TGTGCCAGTAGCGAACAAGAGACCCAGTACTTC | CASSEQETQYF
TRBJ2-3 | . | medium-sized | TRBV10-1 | TGCGCCAGCAGTGGACCGGGCACAGATACGCAGTATTTT | CASSGPGTDTQYF
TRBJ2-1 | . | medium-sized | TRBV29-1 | TGCAGCGTTAGGGGGAATAGCGCGGATTATCCCAATGAGCAGTTCTTC | CSVRGNSADYPNEQFF
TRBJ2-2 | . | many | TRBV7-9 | TGTGCCAGCAGCTTAGGGCGGGGCAATTTATTGAACACCGGGGAGCTGTTTTTT | CASSLGRGNLLNTGELFF
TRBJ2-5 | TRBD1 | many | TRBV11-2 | TGTGCCAGCAGGTCCGTTCTAGGGGGCGAGACCCAGTACTTC | CASRSVLGGETQYF
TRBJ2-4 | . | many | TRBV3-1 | TGTGCCAGCAGCCAAGATATGGGGGATGCCAAAAACATTCAGTACTTC | CASSQDMGDAKNIQYF
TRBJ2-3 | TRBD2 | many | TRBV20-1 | TGCAGTGCTAGTCCCCGCGCGGGGGGCACAGATACGCAGTATTTT | CSASPRAGGTDTQYF
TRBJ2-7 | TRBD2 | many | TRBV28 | TGTGCCAGCAGTCCGCGGGGAAGCGGGAGTAGTACGTACTTC | CASSPRGSGSSTYF
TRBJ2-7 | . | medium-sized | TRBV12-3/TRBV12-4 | TGTGCCAGCAGTTCCGTCCTCTACGAGCAGTACTTC | CASSSVLYEQYF
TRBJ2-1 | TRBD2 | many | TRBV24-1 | TGTGCCACCAGTGATTTGGATAGCGGGGGGGCTCGTATGTTCTTC | CATSDLDSGGARMFF
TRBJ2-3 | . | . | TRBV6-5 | TGTGCCAGCAGTTACGCCGTATTTGCCGGCACAATGAATACGCAGTATTTT | CASSYAVFAGTMNTQYF
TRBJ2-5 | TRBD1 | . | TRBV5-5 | TGTGCCAGCAGCCCCGCAGGGACAGGGGAAGAGACCCAGTACTTC | CASSPAGTGEETQYF
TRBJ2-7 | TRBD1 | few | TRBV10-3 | TGTGCCATCAGTGTGGGCGGACAGGTTTACGAGCAGTACTTC | CAISVGGQVYEQYF
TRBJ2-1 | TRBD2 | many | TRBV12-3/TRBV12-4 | TGTGCCAGCAGCCTTAGCGGGAACACAAACAATGAGCAGTTCTTC | CASSLSGNTNNEQFF
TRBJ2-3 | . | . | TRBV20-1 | TGCAGTGCTAGCCGTGATACGCAGTATTTT | CSASRDTQYF
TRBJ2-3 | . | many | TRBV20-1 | TGCAGTGCCCCCCGGGGGGCGAGCGGCACAGATACGCAGTATTTT | CSAPRGASGTDTQYF
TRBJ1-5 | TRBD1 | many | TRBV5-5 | TGTGCCAGCAGCTTGGAGGGGACAGGGACGTTCACCCAGCATTTT | CASSLEGTGTFTQHF
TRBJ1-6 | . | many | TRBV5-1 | TGCGCCAGCAGCTTGGGAGTCGACAGTGCTGGTAATTCACCCCTCCACTTT | CASSLGVDSAGNSPLHF
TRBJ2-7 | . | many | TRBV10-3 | TGTGCCATCAGTGTCCCACCAGGGGAGTACGGCGAGCAGTACTTC | CAISVPPGEYGEQYF
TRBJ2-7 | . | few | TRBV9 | TGTGCCAGCAGCGTAGCCCCAGGGATCGAGCAGTACTTC | CASSVAPGIEQYF
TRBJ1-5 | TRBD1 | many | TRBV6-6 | TGTGCCAGCAGAGACACAGGGGGCAGTCAGCCCCAGCATTTT | CASRDTGGSQPQHF